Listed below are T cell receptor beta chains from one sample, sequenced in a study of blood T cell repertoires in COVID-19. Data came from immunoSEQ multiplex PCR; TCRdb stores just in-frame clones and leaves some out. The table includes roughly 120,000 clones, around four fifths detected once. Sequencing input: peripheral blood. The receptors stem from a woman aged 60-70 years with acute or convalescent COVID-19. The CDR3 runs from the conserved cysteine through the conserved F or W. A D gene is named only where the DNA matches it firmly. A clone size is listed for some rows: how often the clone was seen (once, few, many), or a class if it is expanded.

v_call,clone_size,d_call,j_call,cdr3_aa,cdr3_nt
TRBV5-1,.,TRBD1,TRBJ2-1,CASDRSGTGVNEQFF,TGCGCCAGCGACCGCTCCGGGACAGGGGTCAATGAGCAGTTCTTC
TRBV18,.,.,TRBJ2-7,CASSPGRLSYEQYF,TGTGCCAGCTCACCAGGGAGACTGTCCTACGAGCAGTACTTC
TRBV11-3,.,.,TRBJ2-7,CASSLGSAGHEQYF,TGTGCCAGCAGCTTAGGGTCGGCAGGCCACGAGCAGTACTTC
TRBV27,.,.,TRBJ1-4,CASSLVGQRFEKLFF,TGTGCCAGCAGTTTGGTGGGGCAGAGGTTTGAAAAACTGTTTTTT
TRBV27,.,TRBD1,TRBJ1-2,CASSNAQGSGGGYTF,TGTGCCAGCAGTAACGCACAGGGGTCAGGGGGGGGCTACACCTTC
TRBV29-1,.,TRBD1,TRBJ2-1,CSVYTGGLEQFF,TGCAGCGTTTACACAGGGGGCCTTGAGCAGTTCTTC
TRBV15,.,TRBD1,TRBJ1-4,CATSRTSTGELFF,TGTGCCACCAGCAGAACAAGTACAGGGGAACTGTTTTTT
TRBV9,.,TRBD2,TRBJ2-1,CASSVVSSGGNEQFF,TGTGCCAGCAGCGTAGTGTCTAGCGGGGGGAATGAGCAGTTCTTC
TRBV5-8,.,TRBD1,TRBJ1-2,CASRITGGYYGYTF,TGTGCCAGCAGAATTACAGGGGGGTACTATGGCTACACCTTC
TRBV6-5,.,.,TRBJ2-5,CASTTPGGETQYF,TGTGCCAGCACCACCCCAGGGGGGGAGACCCAGTACTTC
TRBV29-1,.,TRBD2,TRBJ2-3,CSVDTGGTDTQYF,TGCAGCGTTGATACCGGGGGGACAGATACGCAGTATTTT
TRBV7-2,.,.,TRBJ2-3,CASSLGAGRSTDTQYF,TGTGCCAGCAGCTTAGGAGCGGGTAGGAGCACAGATACGCAGTATTTT
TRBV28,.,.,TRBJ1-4,CASSFAAGDNEKLFF,TGTGCCAGCAGTTTCGCAGCGGGGGATAATGAAAAACTGTTTTTT
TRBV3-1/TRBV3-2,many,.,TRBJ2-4,CASSLNSGNIQYF,TGTGCCAGCAGCTTAAACTCGGGGAACATTCAGTACTTC
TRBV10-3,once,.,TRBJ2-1,CAISSDRPGLNEQFF,TGTGCCATCAGTAGCGACAGACCCGGCCTGAATGAGCAGTTCTTC
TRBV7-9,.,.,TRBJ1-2,CATRRGGEDGGYTF,TGTGCCACCCGGAGGGGGGGGGAGGACGGTGGCTACACCTTC
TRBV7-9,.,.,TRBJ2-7,CASRPTGRGTYEQYF,TGTGCCAGCAGGCCAACAGGGAGAGGGACCTACGAGCAGTACTTC
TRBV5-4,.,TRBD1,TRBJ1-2,CASTWTGFQIDGYTF,TGTGCCAGCACCTGGACAGGGTTCCAAATCGACGGCTACACCTTC
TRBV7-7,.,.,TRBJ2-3,CASSVGSWDTQYF,TGTGCTAGCAGCGTCGGGTCTTGGGATACGCAGTATTTT
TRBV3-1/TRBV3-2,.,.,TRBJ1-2,CASSLREARGYTF,TGTGCCAGCAGCCTAAGAGAGGCGCGAGGCTACACCTTC
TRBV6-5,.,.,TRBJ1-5,CASRADRDQPQHF,TGTGCCAGCAGGGCGGATCGTGATCAGCCCCAGCATTTT
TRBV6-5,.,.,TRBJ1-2,CASSSVQTMANTF,TGTGCCAGCAGTTCTGTTCAGACTATGGCTAATACCTTC
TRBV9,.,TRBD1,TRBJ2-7,CASSVVRDSSYEQYF,TGTGCCAGCAGCGTAGTTCGGGACAGCTCCTACGAGCAGTACTTC
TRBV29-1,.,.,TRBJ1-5,CSVGVGPNQPQHF,TGCAGCGTCGGTGTGGGCCCCAATCAGCCCCAGCATTTT
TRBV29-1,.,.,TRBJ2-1,CSGRTDNNEQFF,TGCAGCGGCAGGACAGACAACAATGAGCAGTTCTTC
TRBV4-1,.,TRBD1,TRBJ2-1,CASSGGQGSHNEQFF,TGCGCCAGCAGCGGGGGACAGGGAAGTCACAATGAGCAGTTCTTC
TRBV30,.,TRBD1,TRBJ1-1,CAWSSQGAGGTEAFF,TGTGCCTGGAGTTCTCAGGGAGCAGGGGGCACTGAAGCTTTCTTT
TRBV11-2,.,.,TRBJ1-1,CASSLIGAYEAFF,TGTGCCAGCAGCTTAATAGGGGCCTATGAAGCTTTCTTT
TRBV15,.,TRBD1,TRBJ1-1,CATRGQPNTEAFF,TGTGCCACCAGGGGACAGCCCAACACTGAAGCTTTCTTT
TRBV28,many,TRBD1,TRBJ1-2,CASSKLGQGSYGYTF,TGTGCCAGCAGTAAACTCGGACAGGGTAGCTATGGCTACACCTTC
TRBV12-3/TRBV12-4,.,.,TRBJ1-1,CASIVANTEAFF,TGTGCCAGCATAGTAGCGAACACTGAAGCTTTCTTT
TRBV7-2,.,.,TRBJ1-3,CASSEVGGAGNTIYF,TGTGCCAGCAGCGAAGTGGGAGGGGCTGGAAACACCATATATTTT
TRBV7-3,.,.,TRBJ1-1,CASSSRGGDTEAFF,TGTGCCAGCAGCTCCAGGGGAGGGGACACTGAAGCTTTCTTT
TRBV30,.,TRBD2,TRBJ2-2,CAWSSRGGSGELFF,TGTGCCTGGAGTAGTCGGGGGGGCTCCGGGGAGCTGTTTTTT
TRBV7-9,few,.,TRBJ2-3,CASSPTADTQYF,TGTGCCAGCAGCCCTACCGCAGATACGCAGTATTTT
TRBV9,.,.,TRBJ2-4,CASRPTEYEAKNIQYF,TGTGCCAGCAGACCGACGGAGTATGAAGCCAAAAACATTCAGTACTTC
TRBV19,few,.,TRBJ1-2,CASSVTGSVNYGYTF,TGTGCCAGTAGTGTTACCGGGTCCGTTAACTATGGCTACACCTTC
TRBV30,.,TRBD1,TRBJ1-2,CAWSVTGAGGGYTF,TGTGCCTGGAGTGTAACAGGGGCAGGGGGCGGCTACACCTTC
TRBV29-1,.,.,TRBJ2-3,CSVAWATTDTQYF,TGCAGCGTTGCATGGGCGACCACAGATACGCAGTATTTT
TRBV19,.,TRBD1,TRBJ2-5,CASSTGSLTGVGETQYF,TGTGCCAGTAGTACCGGGTCCCTCACAGGGGTCGGAGAGACCCAGTACTTC
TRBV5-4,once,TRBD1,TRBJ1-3,CAIGTAGNTIYF,TGTGCCATAGGGACAGCTGGAAACACCATATATTTT
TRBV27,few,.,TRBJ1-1,CASSLTDPSNTEAFF,TGTGCCAGCAGTTTAACAGATCCCAGTAACACTGAAGCTTTCTTT
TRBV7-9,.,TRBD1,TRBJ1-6,CASGAGTGALRESPLHF,TGTGCCAGCGGGGCCGGGACAGGGGCCCTCAGGGAGTCACCCCTCCACTTT
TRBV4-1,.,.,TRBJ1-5,CASSPDSDQAKFNQPQHF,TGCGCCAGCAGCCCTGACAGCGACCAAGCTAAATTCAATCAGCCCCAGCATTTT
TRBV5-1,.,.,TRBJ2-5,CASSGVRGETQYF,TGCGCCAGCAGCGGGGTCCGCGGGGAGACCCAGTACTTC
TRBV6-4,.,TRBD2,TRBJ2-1,CASSMSSGDEQFF,TGTGCCAGCAGTATGTCTAGCGGGGATGAGCAGTTCTTC
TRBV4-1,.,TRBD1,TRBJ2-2,CASSQVGGGGELFF,TGCGCCAGCAGCCAAGTAGGGGGCGGGGGGGAGCTGTTTTTT
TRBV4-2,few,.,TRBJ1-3,CASSQERSGTGNTIYF,TGTGCCAGCAGCCAAGAAAGGTCCGGGACTGGAAACACCATATATTTT
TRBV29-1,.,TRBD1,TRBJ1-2,CSVGQGAGNYGYTF,TGCAGCGTGGGACAGGGGGCGGGGAACTATGGCTACACCTTC
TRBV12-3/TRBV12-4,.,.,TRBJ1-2,CASSLTPGYGYTF,TGTGCCAGCAGTTTGACCCCGGGGTATGGCTACACCTTC